This T cell receptor (beta chain) is drawn from a study of siplizumab effects on memory and regulatory T cells. Overall study results and limits: The suppressive capacity of proliferating Tregs from siplizumab cultures remained unconfirmed. Memory cells seemed less diverse than naive T cells, which seemed major alloresponse contributors.

Concerning this clone itself: The target antigen is unknown.

This table comes from immunoSEQ multiplex PCR, and its TCRdb copy is limited to in-frame clones, with some not included. The sample consists of 100,000 or so clones, roughly 92% of them appearing once. V was clipped by 1 base and J by 3 bases; unmatched bases: 14. There are 18 residues in the CDR3. The germline V gene encodes CDR1 LGHNA and CDR2 YNFKEQ. The origin of this receptor is a human donor in good health. Sequencing input: Tregs sorted from blood. This chain connects TRBV4-2 to TRBJ2-7, with 8 bases fitting TRBD2. The CDR3 nucleotides read TGTGCCAGCAGCCAAGGTCCCCTCCACGGGCGGGAGGACTACGAGCAGTACTTC. Translated: CASSQGPLHGREDYEQYF.